The 9 T cell receptor beta chains below were found in one sample sequenced in a study of blood T cell repertoires in COVID-19. TCRdb keeps only in-frame clones here, not all; method: immunoSEQ multiplex PCR. The data show approximately 300,000 clones, around 90% seen once. The specimen was peripheral blood. Receptors were obtained from a woman aged 50 to 65 who had recovered from COVID-19.

This clone was seen only once. The chain links TRBV5-4 to TRBJ2-3, with 9 bases matching TRBD2. This CDR3 is 15 amino acids long. Trimming cost V 4 bases and J 2 bases; bases outside gene matches: 5. The germline V gene has CDR1 SGHNT and CDR2 YYREEE (reference sequence). The CDR3 sequence is CASSTAGGNTDTQYF. The CDR3 nucleotides read TGTGCCAGCAGCACTGCGGGGGGGAACACAGATACGCAGTATTTT.

CDR3 in amino acids: CASSPGQGLYGYTF. The CDR3 DNA follows: TGCGCCAGCAGCCCGGGACAGGGCCTCTATGGCTACACCTTC. This chain joins TRBV5-1 and TRBJ1-2; 9 nucleotides align to TRBD1. Germline V CDR1 and CDR2: SGHRS, YFSETQ. The V segment lost 4 bases and the J segment 4 bases; nucleotides outside the gene matches: 5. This CDR3 is 14 amino acids long. The whole variable domain, filled in from reference TRBV5-1 and TRBJ1-2, reads KAGVTQTPRYLIKTRGQQVTLSCSPISGHRSVSWYQQTPGQGLQFLFEYFSETQRNKGNFPGRFSGRQFSNSRSEMNVSTLELGDSALYLCASSPGQGLYGYTFGSGTRLTVV.

The chain employs TRBV5-8 and TRBJ2-1; 7 positions agree with TRBD1. V lost 1 base, J lost 2 bases, and 3 bases stayed unmatched. The germline CDR1 and CDR2 sequences are SGHTS and YDEGEE. This CDR3 region has 15 residues. The CDR3 coding sequence is TGTGCCAGCAGCTTGAACCAGGGGGCCTACAATGAGCAGTTCTTC. This encodes CASSLNQGAYNEQFF.

V gene TRBV3-1 (or the pseudogene TRBV3-2) combines with J gene TRBJ1-1; no reliable D call. CDR3 length equals 18 residues. V was trimmed by 4 bases and J by 4 bases, leaving 25 bases between them. Germline V gene sequence: CDR1 LGHDT, CDR2 YNNKEL (reference sequence). CDR3 in amino acids: CASSPDGFSYPRGTEAFF. CDR3 sequence (DNA): TGTGCCAGCAGCCCGGACGGATTTTCCTACCCCCGGGGCACTGAAGCTTTCTTT.

This clone has a handful of counts. The chain couples TRBV5-1 to TRBJ2-7, with D unresolved. Germline V gene sequence: CDR1 SGHRS, CDR2 YFSETQ. The CDR3 runs 12 residues. The V gene lost 0 bases and the J gene lost 6 bases, with 7 bases spanning the gap. The CDR3 loop reads CASSLAGSEQYF. The CDR3 DNA is TGCGCCAGCAGCTTGGCAGGTTCCGAGCAGTACTTC.

The CDR3 sequence: CASSYYGLNTEAFF. Written as DNA, the CDR3 is TGTGCCAGCAGTTACTACGGGTTGAACACTGAAGCTTTCTTT. J is TRBJ1-1 and V is TRBV6-2 or TRBV6-3; D ambiguous. The CDR3 runs 14 residues. CDR1 MNHEY and CDR2 SVGEGT come from the germline V gene. V was clipped by 1 base and J by 0 bases, with 6 bases between them.

The chain combines TRBV2 with TRBJ1-5; D call uncertain. V lost 3 bases, J lost 4 bases, and 10 bases lay in between. The CDR3 is 14 residues long. Germline lookup yields CDR1 SNHLY and CDR2 FYNNEI. This chain's CDR3 is CASSDTEQNQPQHF. CDR3 in DNA: TGTGCCAGCAGTGATACGGAACAGAATCAGCCCCAGCATTTT. Filled out from reference TRBV2 and TRBJ1-5, the complete variable domain reads EPEVTQTPSHQVTQMGQEVILRCVPISNHLYFYWYRQILGQKVEFLVSFYNNEISEKSEIFDDQFSVERPDGSNFTLKIRSTKLEDSAMYFCASSDTEQNQPQHFGDGTRLSIL.

The gene calls are TRBV18 and TRBJ2-5, with D maybe TRBD2 (6 bases). V shed 2 bases and J shed 9 bases, with 13 bases lying between them. There are 13 residues in the CDR3. Germline V gene sequence: CDR1 KGHSH, CDR2 LQKENI. The CDR3 loop reads CASSPSWGGSQYF. In nucleotides, the CDR3 is TGTGCCAGCTCACCATCCTGGGGAGGATCCCAGTACTTC. The full variable domain, with the rest looked up from reference TRBV18 and TRBJ2-5, is NAGVMQNPRHLVRRRGQEARLRCSPMKGHSHVYWYRQLPEEGLKFMVYLQKENIIDESGMPKERFSAEFPKEGPSILRIQQVVRGDSAAYFCASSPSWGGSQYFGPGTRLLVL.

V and J are TRBV29-1 and TRBJ2-7, with a tentative D call TRBD1 (5 bases). This CDR3 is 14 amino acids long. CDR1 is SQVTM and CDR2 is ANQGSEA in the germline V gene. V was clipped by 4 bases and J by 0 bases, with 13 bases between them. CDR3 in DNA: TGCAGCGTTGGAAGGGGTGGAGTCTCCTACGAGCAGTACTTC. This sequence encodes CSVGRGGVSYEQYF.